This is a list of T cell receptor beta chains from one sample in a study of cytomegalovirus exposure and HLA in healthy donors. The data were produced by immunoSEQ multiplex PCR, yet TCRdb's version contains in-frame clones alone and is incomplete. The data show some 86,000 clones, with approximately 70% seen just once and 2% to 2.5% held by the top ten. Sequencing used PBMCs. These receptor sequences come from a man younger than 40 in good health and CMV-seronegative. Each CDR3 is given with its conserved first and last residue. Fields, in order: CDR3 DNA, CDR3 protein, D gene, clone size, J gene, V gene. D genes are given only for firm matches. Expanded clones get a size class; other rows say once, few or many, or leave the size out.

CDR3 DNA: TGTGCCAGCAGCCAGGAGGGGCCTGAAGCTTTCTTT
CDR3 protein: CASSQEGPEAFF
D gene: -
clone size: few
J gene: TRBJ1-1
V gene: TRBV7-3

CDR3 DNA: TGTGCCAGCGTCGGACAGGGGGCGCGAACTGAAGCTTTCTTT
CDR3 protein: CASVGQGARTEAFF
D gene: TRBD1
clone size: -
J gene: TRBJ1-1
V gene: TRBV2

CDR3 DNA: TGTGCCAGCAGGCCGGACAGGGGATCGAACACTGAAGCTTTCTTT
CDR3 protein: CASRPDRGSNTEAFF
D gene: TRBD1
clone size: few
J gene: TRBJ1-1
V gene: TRBV6-5

CDR3 DNA: TGTGCCAGCAGCGAGACATACGAGCAGTACTTC
CDR3 protein: CASSETYEQYF
D gene: -
clone size: -
J gene: TRBJ2-7
V gene: TRBV7-2

CDR3 DNA: TGTGCCAGCAGCTTAGGGGGCCCAGAGACCCAGTACTTC
CDR3 protein: CASSLGGPETQYF
D gene: -
clone size: once
J gene: TRBJ2-5
V gene: TRBV7-3

CDR3 DNA: TGCGCCAGCAGCCAGCCCAGCGGGGAGCGGGGGAGGGCTACGCAGTATTTT
CDR3 protein: CASSQPSGERGRATQYF
D gene: TRBD2
clone size: -
J gene: TRBJ2-3
V gene: TRBV4-1

CDR3 DNA: TGTGCCAGCAGCTTGGTGGCCAGCGGGGCGGGGGAGCAGTTCTTC
CDR3 protein: CASSLVASGAGEQFF
D gene: TRBD2
clone size: -
J gene: TRBJ2-1
V gene: TRBV5-4

CDR3 DNA: TGCGCCAGCAGCCAACCCCTAGATACGCAGTATTTT
CDR3 protein: CASSQPLDTQYF
D gene: -
clone size: few
J gene: TRBJ2-3
V gene: TRBV4-1

CDR3 DNA: TGTGCCAGCAGACAATCGGGGTACTCTAACACCGGGGAGCTGTTTTTT
CDR3 protein: CASRQSGYSNTGELFF
D gene: -
clone size: -
J gene: TRBJ2-2
V gene: TRBV6-4

CDR3 DNA: TGCGCCAGCAGGACAGCCCCGGTGGGCACAGATACGCAGTATTTT
CDR3 protein: CASRTAPVGTDTQYF
D gene: -
clone size: -
J gene: TRBJ2-3
V gene: TRBV4-1

CDR3 DNA: TGTGCCAGTTCGGGACTTAACTCCTACAATGAGCAGTTCTTC
CDR3 protein: CASSGLNSYNEQFF
D gene: -
clone size: -
J gene: TRBJ2-1
V gene: TRBV27

CDR3 DNA: TGCGCCAGCAGCTTGGCCGGGACAGGTACTGAAGCTTTCTTT
CDR3 protein: CASSLAGTGTEAFF
D gene: TRBD1
clone size: many
J gene: TRBJ1-1
V gene: TRBV5-1

CDR3 DNA: TGTGCCAGCAGTGCCGCGACTAGCGGGGGGCTAACCTACGAGCAGTACTTC
CDR3 protein: CASSAATSGGLTYEQYF
D gene: TRBD2
clone size: -
J gene: TRBJ2-7
V gene: TRBV6-1

CDR3 DNA: TGTGCCAGCAGACGCCTTGGACAGGGTAACTATGGCTACACCTTC
CDR3 protein: CASRRLGQGNYGYTF
D gene: TRBD1
clone size: -
J gene: TRBJ1-2
V gene: TRBV2

CDR3 DNA: TGTGCCAGCAGTCTAGGACGGGGAACCTTTACGCAGTTCTTC
CDR3 protein: CASSLGRGTFTQFF
D gene: -
clone size: -
J gene: TRBJ2-1
V gene: TRBV5-4

CDR3 DNA: TGTGCCAGCAGCTTGCCACAGGGTGAAAATTCACCCCTCCACTTT
CDR3 protein: CASSLPQGENSPLHF
D gene: -
clone size: -
J gene: TRBJ1-6
V gene: TRBV5-4

CDR3 DNA: TGTGCCAGCAGTTTATGGGGGGCGAGGAACACTGAAGCTTTCTTT
CDR3 protein: CASSLWGARNTEAFF
D gene: -
clone size: -
J gene: TRBJ1-1
V gene: TRBV28

CDR3 DNA: TGTGCCAGCAGCTTGCCGGCAGGGCCTAATGAAAAACTGTTTTTT
CDR3 protein: CASSLPAGPNEKLFF
D gene: -
clone size: -
J gene: TRBJ1-4
V gene: TRBV5-6

CDR3 DNA: TGCGCCAGCAGCTTGGGCAGCAGGGACAATGAGCAGTTCTTC
CDR3 protein: CASSLGSRDNEQFF
D gene: -
clone size: -
J gene: TRBJ2-1
V gene: TRBV5-1

CDR3 DNA: TGTGCCAGCAGTTTATGGGGTAGCGTGGGTACGCAGTATTTT
CDR3 protein: CASSLWGSVGTQYF
D gene: -
clone size: -
J gene: TRBJ2-3
V gene: TRBV28

CDR3 DNA: TGTGCCAGCAGCGAAAGCCCAGGGGGCCTCGTCGTTTCTGGAAACACCATATATTTT
CDR3 protein: CASSESPGGLVVSGNTIYF
D gene: TRBD1
clone size: -
J gene: TRBJ1-3
V gene: TRBV9

CDR3 DNA: TGCGCCACAGCGCGGGAAATGAACACTGAAGCTTTCTTT
CDR3 protein: CATAREMNTEAFF
D gene: -
clone size: few
J gene: TRBJ1-1
V gene: TRBV10-2

CDR3 DNA: TGCAGCGTCCAACCAGCGGGAGAGGAGAGGGAGACCCAGTACTTC
CDR3 protein: CSVQPAGEERETQYF
D gene: TRBD2
clone size: -
J gene: TRBJ2-5
V gene: TRBV29-1

CDR3 DNA: TGCAGCGCCCAGAAGGTTCCGGGCACCGGGGAGCTGTTTTTT
CDR3 protein: CSAQKVPGTGELFF
D gene: -
clone size: once
J gene: TRBJ2-2
V gene: TRBV29-1

CDR3 DNA: TGTGCCTGGCCCGGGACAGGGGGCTTTGAAACGAAAGGCTACCCCTTC
CDR3 protein: CAWPGTGGFETKGYPF
D gene: TRBD1
clone size: -
J gene: TRBJ1-2
V gene: TRBV30

CDR3 DNA: TGTGCCAGCAGCTTTTCCCTCGAACAGGGAGACGGGGAGCTGTTTTTT
CDR3 protein: CASSFSLEQGDGELFF
D gene: -
clone size: few
J gene: TRBJ2-2
V gene: TRBV12-1

CDR3 DNA: TGTGCCAGCAGCGCCCGCGGGGGGGCGAGCAATGAGCAGTTCTTC
CDR3 protein: CASSARGGASNEQFF
D gene: TRBD2
clone size: -
J gene: TRBJ2-1
V gene: TRBV7-9

CDR3 DNA: TGCAGCGTTGATCCCAGGGCCAGCGGCTACACCTTC
CDR3 protein: CSVDPRASGYTF
D gene: -
clone size: -
J gene: TRBJ1-2
V gene: TRBV29-1

CDR3 DNA: TGTGCCAGCAGCCAGGGAAGCTCTAGCTCCTACGAGCAGTACTTC
CDR3 protein: CASSQGSSSSYEQYF
D gene: -
clone size: -
J gene: TRBJ2-7
V gene: TRBV7-2

CDR3 DNA: TGTGCCAGCAGGCAACAGGCGAGATCACCCCTCCACTTT
CDR3 protein: CASRQQARSPLHF
D gene: -
clone size: -
J gene: TRBJ1-6
V gene: TRBV7-8

CDR3 DNA: TGTGCCAGCAGTCGGGGACTAGCGGGAGGGTACACCGGGGAGCTGTTTTTT
CDR3 protein: CASSRGLAGGYTGELFF
D gene: TRBD2
clone size: -
J gene: TRBJ2-2
V gene: TRBV2

CDR3 DNA: TGTGCCAGCAGCATCCCGGGACTAGCTCGAGAGACCCAGTACTTC
CDR3 protein: CASSIPGLARETQYF
D gene: TRBD2
clone size: few
J gene: TRBJ2-5
V gene: TRBV11-2

CDR3 DNA: TGTGCCAGCAGCGGGGCCGGGACAGGCCTCAACAATGAGCAGTTCTTC
CDR3 protein: CASSGAGTGLNNEQFF
D gene: TRBD1
clone size: -
J gene: TRBJ2-1
V gene: TRBV7-2

CDR3 DNA: TGTGCCAGCAGTGTTCTAGCGGGAGTCAACGAGCAGTACTTC
CDR3 protein: CASSVLAGVNEQYF
D gene: TRBD2
clone size: -
J gene: TRBJ2-7
V gene: TRBV6-1

CDR3 DNA: TGTGCCAGCTCACCACAGGTAGCGGGACATGACAATGAGCAGTTCTTC
CDR3 protein: CASSPQVAGHDNEQFF
D gene: TRBD2
clone size: few
J gene: TRBJ2-1
V gene: TRBV18

CDR3 DNA: TGTGCCAGCAGCTCTCGGGACAGGGGTCCTTACGAGCAGTACTTC
CDR3 protein: CASSSRDRGPYEQYF
D gene: TRBD1
clone size: -
J gene: TRBJ2-7
V gene: TRBV9

CDR3 DNA: TGTGCCAGCAGTGACGGGCAGGCAGGGGAAAAACTGTTTTTT
CDR3 protein: CASSDGQAGEKLFF
D gene: -
clone size: -
J gene: TRBJ1-4
V gene: TRBV25-1

CDR3 DNA: TGTGCCAGCAGTGAAACCACTAACCTGGGAAAACTGTTTTTT
CDR3 protein: CASSETTNLGKLFF
D gene: -
clone size: -
J gene: TRBJ1-4
V gene: TRBV6-1

CDR3 DNA: TGTGCCAGCAGCTTAGCGTCGGGACAGGGGAACGGCTACACCTTC
CDR3 protein: CASSLASGQGNGYTF
D gene: TRBD1
clone size: few
J gene: TRBJ1-2
V gene: TRBV7-2

CDR3 DNA: TGTGCCAGCAGCCCCGGACTAGCGGGGACCCAGTACTTC
CDR3 protein: CASSPGLAGTQYF
D gene: TRBD2
clone size: -
J gene: TRBJ2-5
V gene: TRBV27

CDR3 DNA: TGTGCCAGCAGTACGCAGCGGGGGAGTGATACGCAGTATTTT
CDR3 protein: CASSTQRGSDTQYF
D gene: TRBD2
clone size: -
J gene: TRBJ2-3
V gene: TRBV28

CDR3 DNA: TGTGCCATCCAGGGGCTGGGGGAAGAGACCCAGTACTTC
CDR3 protein: CAIQGLGEETQYF
D gene: -
clone size: -
J gene: TRBJ2-5
V gene: TRBV10-3

CDR3 DNA: TGTGCCAGCAGCTTTGGGCTAGGAGGTTGGGAGACCCAGTACTTC
CDR3 protein: CASSFGLGGWETQYF
D gene: -
clone size: few
J gene: TRBJ2-5
V gene: TRBV7-2

CDR3 DNA: TGTGCCAGCAGCGGCGGGACAGGGGGCGAAAAACTGTTTTTT
CDR3 protein: CASSGGTGGEKLFF
D gene: TRBD1
clone size: -
J gene: TRBJ1-4
V gene: TRBV28